These 17 T cell receptor beta chains were sequenced from one sample in a study of human T cells and chemical hapten exposure. Time point: patch test 1, 2 weeks after DPC sensitization. The treatment denotes: therapeutic diphenylcyclopropenone sensitization with weekly scalp DPC. TCRdb processed the RACE reads anew with MiXCR; each CDR3 protein has one entry. The repertoire holds about 380,000 distinct CDR3 sequences, with approximately 5% as singletons. This specimen was whole blood, taken in connection with sensitization to the hapten diphenylcyclopropenone (DPC). All receptors come from a woman aged 50 to 60 with alopecia areata. Some clones in this sample may be carry-over from other donors' samples.

There are many counts of this clonotype. The chain uses TRBV28 and TRBJ2-3; possibly TRBD1 or TRBD2 for D (6 bases each). The CDR3 is 14 amino acids. Per germline, CDR1 MDHEN and CDR2 SYDVKM. V shed 3 bases and J shed 4 bases, with 11 bases lying between them. The CDR3 DNA reads as TGTGCCAGCAGTTTTCCGGGGGCGGCAGATACGCAGTATTTT. Amino acid sequence: CASSFPGAADTQYF.

This clonotype has at least ten counts. This sequence joins TRBV20-1 and TRBJ2-6; 7 bases align to TRBD1. Germline CDR1 reads DFQATT; CDR2 reads SNEGSKA (reference sequence). Losses at the gene ends were 1 base for V and 4 bases for J; bases not matched to a gene: 7. The CDR3 loop spans 16 amino acids. This chain's CDR3 is CSARVVRGRGANVLTF. The CDR3 nucleotides are TGCAGTGCTAGAGTAGTCAGGGGGAGAGGGGCCAACGTCCTGACTTTC.

This clonotype has more than one count but fewer than ten. The chain has TRBV27 and TRBJ2-3; TRBD2 matches at 7 bases. V lost 3 bases to trimming and J lost 0 bases; unmatched junction nucleotides: 6. CDR1 is MNHEY, CDR2 SMNVEV, per germline (reference sequence). The CDR3 extends over 16 amino acids. The chain's CDR3 is CASSFSGGTSTDTQYF. Here the CDR3 DNA reads TGTGCCAGCAGTTTTTCGGGGGGTACTAGCACAGATACGCAGTATTTT.

The table lists this clonotype with many counts. The chain recombines TRBV11-2 with TRBJ2-5; D is possibly TRBD1 (6 bases). Trimming pared 8 bases from V and 1 base from J, leaving 11 bases between. Germline values: CDR1 SGHAT, CDR2 FQNNGV. The CDR3 extends over 13 amino acids. CDR3 loop: CASHGTPQETQYF. DNA of the CDR3: TGTGCCAGCCATGGGACACCCCAAGAGACCCAGTACTTC.

This clonotype was seen ten or more times. The chain carries TRBV6-5 and TRBJ2-6, with a possible D match to TRBD2 (5 bases). This CDR3 region has 17 residues. Trimming pared 6 bases from V and 2 bases from J, leaving 17 bases between. Germline values: CDR1 MNHEY, CDR2 SVGAGI. The chain's CDR3 is CASRRREVFTGANVLTF. The CDR3 DNA reads TGTGCCAGCAGGAGACGGGAAGTTTTTACTGGGGCCAACGTCCTGACTTTC.

This clonotype was found many times. The chain combines TRBV28 with TRBJ2-1; no clear D gene. The germline CDR1 and CDR2 sequences are MDHEN and SYDVKM. The CDR3 is 13 residues long. With 3 bases removed from V and 9 bases from J, the gap between germline ends came to 12 bases. DNA of the CDR3: TGTGCCAGCAGTTTCTCCCCCCTTGGTGAGCAGTTCTTC. Translation gives CASSFSPLGEQFF.

This clonotype was seen more than once but under ten times. CDR3 coding DNA: TGTGCCAGCAGCTCGACAGACGCAGATACGCAGTATTTT. Protein: CASSSTDADTQYF. The chain employs TRBV5-4 and TRBJ2-3, with a tentative D call TRBD1 (5 bases). Germline V gene sequence: CDR1 SGHNT, CDR2 YYREEE (reference sequence). Between the trimmed V and J ends, which lost 3 bases and 4 bases, there was a span of 9 bases. There are 13 residues in the CDR3.

This clonotype was counted many times. Here the CDR3 DNA reads TGTGCCAGCAGTTACCTAGCGGGCTACAATGAGCAGTTCTTC. Protein: CASSYLAGYNEQFF. The chain joins TRBV12-3 or TRBV12-4 to TRBJ2-1, with TRBD2 identical over 8 bases. The CDR3 sequence is 14 residues long. After removal of 4 bases from V and 3 bases from J, the junction contained 2 bases not matched to a gene.

This chain links TRBV7-6 with TRBJ2-7, with 8 positions matching TRBD1. This CDR3 has 14 residues. Germline CDR1 and CDR2: SGHVS and FNYEAQ. The J segment lost 1 base and the V segment lost 4 bases, leaving 3 bases of the junction unmatched. Here the CDR3 DNA reads TGTGCCAGCAGCTCAGGGGACAGGTCCTACGAGCAGTACTTC. Translation gives CASSSGDRSYEQYF.

This clonotype has a count of ten or more. The chain combines TRBV28 with TRBJ1-6; D is unresolved. The germline V and J ends were trimmed by 5 bases and 6 bases, with 11 bases remaining between them. Per germline, CDR1 MDHEN and CDR2 SYDVKM. The CDR3 is made up of 14 amino acids. The CDR3: CASSGPGGNSPLHF. The CDR3 bases are TGTGCCAGCAGTGGACCCGGAGGTAATTCACCCCTCCACTTT.

This clonotype was detected ten times or more. The chain is built from TRBV6-5 and TRBJ2-5; D is unclear. V was pared by 4 bases and J by 1 base, with 10 bases between. The CDR3 spans 14 residues. Germline-derived CDR1 and CDR2 are MNHEY and SVGAGI. CDR3 sequence reads: CASSSGPLQETQYF. CDR3 bases: TGTGCCAGCAGTTCTGGACCGCTCCAAGAGACCCAGTACTTC.

Comments on this clonotype: A clone one base away is much larger, so this may be a read error. The chain uses TRBV7-6 and TRBJ2-2; D remains ambiguous. The V and J ends lost 2 bases and 6 bases respectively, with 7 bases between them. CDR3 size: 13 residues. Germline loops: CDR1 SGHVS, CDR2 FNYEAQ. The CDR3 loop is CASSLKNSGELFF. The CDR3 coding sequence is TGTGCCAGCAGCTTAAAAAACTCCGGGGAGCTGTTTTTT.

This clonotype came up once. One end of the junction fails to match germline, which may point to a read error. This chain connects TRBV7-8 to TRBJ1-2; possibly TRBD1 for D (6 bases). CDR3 length: 18 residues. Germline V gene sequence: CDR1 SGHVS, CDR2 FQNEAQ. The CDR3 region is CASSLGAPGAGAGYGYTF. CDR3 coding DNA: TGTGCCAGCAGCTTAGGGGCTCCGGGGGCAGGGGCAGGCTATGGCTACACTTTC.

The DNA for the CDR3 is TGTGCCAGCAGCCAGGGGGACTATGGCTACACCTTC. Translated: CASSQGDYGYTF. The chain carries TRBV6-2 or TRBV6-3 and TRBJ1-2; 7 bases align to TRBD1. V dropped 6 bases and J dropped 3; count of bases not matched to a gene: 1. The CDR3 has 12 residues. Germline assignment: CDR1 MNHEY and CDR2 SVGEGT.

This clonotype was recorded at least ten times. The chain carries TRBV27 and TRBJ1-5; D is ambiguous. V dropped 8 bases and J dropped 1 base, with 24 bases sitting between them. The length of the CDR3 is 18 residues. Per germline, CDR1 MNHEY and CDR2 SMNVEV (reference sequence). Written as DNA, the CDR3 is TGTGCCAGCTCACACCTTTTCCTTGACGCCTCGAGCAATCAGCCCCAGCATTTT. Translating it yields CASSHLFLDASSNQPQHF.

In this sample, this clonotype turned up a few times. This chain joins TRBV20-1 and TRBJ2-7, with 14 bases matching TRBD2. The trim removed 3 bases at V and 1 base at J, leaving 14 bases unmatched. The CDR3 runs 19 residues. Germline V gene sequence: CDR1 DFQATT, CDR2 SNEGSKA (reference sequence). CDR3 nucleotide sequence: TGCAGTGCTAGGGACCTACCGGGACTAGCGGGAGATAGGTCCTACGAGCAGTACTTC. Translating gives CSARDLPGLAGDRSYEQYF.

The chain uses TRBV20-1 and TRBJ1-1; a possible D gene is TRBD1 (5 bases). The germline V and J ends were trimmed by 5 bases and 1 base, with 17 bases remaining between them. Per the germline V gene, CDR1 is DFQATT and CDR2 is SNEGSKA (reference sequence). The length of the CDR3 is 15 residues. The CDR3 protein is CSADDRRSKNTEAFF. As DNA, the CDR3 is TGCAGTGCTGACGACAGAAGGAGTAAGAACACTGAAGCTTTCTTT.